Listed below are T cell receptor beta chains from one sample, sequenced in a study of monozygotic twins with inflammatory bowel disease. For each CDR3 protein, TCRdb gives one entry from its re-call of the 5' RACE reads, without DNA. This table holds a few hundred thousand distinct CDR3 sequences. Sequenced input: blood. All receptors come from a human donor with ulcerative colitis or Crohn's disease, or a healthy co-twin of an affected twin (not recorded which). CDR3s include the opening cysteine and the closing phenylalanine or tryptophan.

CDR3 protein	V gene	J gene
CASSELGTGEAFF	TRBV25-1	TRBJ1-1
CSARDTLRDTTNEKLFF	TRBV20-1	TRBJ1-4
CASSLGHITYEQYF	TRBV12-3/TRBV12-4	TRBJ2-7
CASSLTAQGGPKNIQYF	TRBV5-1	TRBJ2-4
CSVLGGTGELFF	TRBV29-1	TRBJ2-2
CASSVAERGNTGELFF	TRBV9	TRBJ2-2
CASSVAGNSGPTDTQYF	TRBV9	TRBJ2-3
CASSYSSSGSGELFF	TRBV6-5	TRBJ2-2
CASSDEGAGWTEAFF	TRBV6-1	TRBJ1-1
CASSFWGSGANVLTF	TRBV12-3/TRBV12-4	TRBJ2-6
CASSLTVANYGYTF	TRBV7-9	TRBJ1-2
CASSVGPDRSIYEQYF	TRBV9	TRBJ2-7
CSARDLVGAEETQYF	TRBV20-1	TRBJ2-5
CASNTGVNQPQHF	TRBV25-1	TRBJ1-5
CASSYFPGEGDYEQYF	TRBV6-5	TRBJ2-7
CASSNRDRAYEQYF	TRBV6-6	TRBJ2-7
CASSINGVYNEQFF	TRBV6-5	TRBJ2-1
CASSLVVSGTYEQYF	TRBV5-1	TRBJ2-7
CASSYSFGWSYNEQFF	TRBV6-2/TRBV6-3	TRBJ2-1
CASSQAVGLSNQPQHF	TRBV4-3	TRBJ1-5
CASSQAEEQFF	TRBV4-1	TRBJ2-1
CSLIKGLGTEAFF	TRBV20-1	TRBJ1-1
CSALAAVQETQYF	TRBV20-1	TRBJ2-5
CASSQGLVSSYNSPLHF	TRBV4-2	TRBJ1-6
CASSFVADTQYF	TRBV12-3/TRBV12-4	TRBJ2-3
CASSKIAHRCGCEKLFF	TRBV21-1	TRBJ1-4
CAIKGSETQYF	TRBV10-3	TRBJ2-5
CASSLLHRGGYEQYF	TRBV5-4	TRBJ2-7
CASRSGTSGGPQYF	TRBV4-2	TRBJ2-3
CSAAVGTGLTDTQYF	TRBV20-1	TRBJ2-3
CASSHRDYEAETQYF	TRBV4-3	TRBJ2-5
CATSPTGRENQPQHF	TRBV15	TRBJ1-5
CSVETGTANEKLFF	TRBV29-1	TRBJ1-4
CATSVTTDTGELFF	TRBV24-1	TRBJ2-2
CASSWGGSGTKGYEQYF	TRBV5-1	TRBJ2-7
CASSSQGAGNTEAFF	TRBV7-2	TRBJ1-1
CASSIAGMNTGELFF	TRBV7-2	TRBJ2-2
CSARDHAGYNEQFF	TRBV20-1	TRBJ2-1
CSAVLGLQYEQYF	TRBV29-1	TRBJ2-7
CASLSDRRSDTQYF	TRBV12-5	TRBJ2-3
CASSPVGAPLTDTQYF	TRBV5-6	TRBJ2-3
CASKPSGFFEPRSGGQYF	TRBV12-3/TRBV12-4	TRBJ2-5
CSAASSPTDTQYF	TRBV20-1	TRBJ2-3
CASSLATSGEETQYF	TRBV5-1	TRBJ2-5
CASSSGPDSDEQFF	TRBV5-1	TRBJ2-1
CASSGTLSTGELFF	TRBV27	TRBJ2-2
CASSLLATSQETQYF	TRBV5-1	TRBJ2-5
CASTPGLATDTQYF	TRBV5-8	TRBJ2-3
CASSEPAGGSEQYF	TRBV5-1	TRBJ2-7
CASNYRSPRNTEAFF	TRBV19	TRBJ1-1
CASGFAGGPTGELFF	TRBV12-3/TRBV12-4	TRBJ2-2
CSASGGLSSYNEQFF	TRBV20-1	TRBJ2-1
CASSYGQGGKYEQYF	TRBV7-9	TRBJ2-7
CSAGPGTTTGELFF	TRBV20-1	TRBJ2-2
CASSGQGSDTQYF	TRBV5-1	TRBJ2-3
CAWSVKGGGYGYTF	TRBV30	TRBJ1-2
CASSPRDRTSGNTIYF	TRBV18	TRBJ1-3